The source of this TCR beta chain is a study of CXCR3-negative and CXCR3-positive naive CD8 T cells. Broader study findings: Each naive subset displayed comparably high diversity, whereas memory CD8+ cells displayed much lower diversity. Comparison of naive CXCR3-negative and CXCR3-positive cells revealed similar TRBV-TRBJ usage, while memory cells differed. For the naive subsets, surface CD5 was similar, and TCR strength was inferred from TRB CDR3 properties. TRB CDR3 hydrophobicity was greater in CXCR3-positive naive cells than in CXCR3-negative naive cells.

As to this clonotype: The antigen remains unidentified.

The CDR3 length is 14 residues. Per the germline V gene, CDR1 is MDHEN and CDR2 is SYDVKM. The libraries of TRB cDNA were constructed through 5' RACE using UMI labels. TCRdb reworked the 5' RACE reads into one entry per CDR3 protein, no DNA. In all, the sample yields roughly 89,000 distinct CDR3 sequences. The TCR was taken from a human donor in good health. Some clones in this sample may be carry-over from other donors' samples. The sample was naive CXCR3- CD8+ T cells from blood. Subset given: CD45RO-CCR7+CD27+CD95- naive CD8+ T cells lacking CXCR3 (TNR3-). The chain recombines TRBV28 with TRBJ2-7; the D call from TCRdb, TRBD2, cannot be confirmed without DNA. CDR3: CASSTGTWSYEQYF.